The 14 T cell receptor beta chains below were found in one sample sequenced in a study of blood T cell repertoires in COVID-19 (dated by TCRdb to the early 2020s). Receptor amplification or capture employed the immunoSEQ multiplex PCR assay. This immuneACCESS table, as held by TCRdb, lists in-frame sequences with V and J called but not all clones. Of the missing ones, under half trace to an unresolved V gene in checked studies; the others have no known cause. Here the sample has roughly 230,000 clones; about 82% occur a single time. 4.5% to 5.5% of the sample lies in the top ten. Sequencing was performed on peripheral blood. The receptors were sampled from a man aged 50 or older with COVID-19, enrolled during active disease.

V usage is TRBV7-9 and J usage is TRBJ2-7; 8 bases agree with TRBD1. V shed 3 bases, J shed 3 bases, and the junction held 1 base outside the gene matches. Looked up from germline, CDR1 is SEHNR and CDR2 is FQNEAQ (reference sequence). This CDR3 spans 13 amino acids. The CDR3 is CASSLTGVYEQYF. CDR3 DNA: TGTGCCAGCAGCTTGACAGGGGTCTACGAGCAGTACTTC.

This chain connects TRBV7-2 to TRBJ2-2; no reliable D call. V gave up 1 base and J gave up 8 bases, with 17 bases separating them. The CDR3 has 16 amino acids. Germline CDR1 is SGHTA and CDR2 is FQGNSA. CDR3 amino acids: CASSLELVGPSGELFF. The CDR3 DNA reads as TGTGCCAGCAGCTTAGAATTGGTTGGGCCCTCGGGGGAGCTGTTTTTT.

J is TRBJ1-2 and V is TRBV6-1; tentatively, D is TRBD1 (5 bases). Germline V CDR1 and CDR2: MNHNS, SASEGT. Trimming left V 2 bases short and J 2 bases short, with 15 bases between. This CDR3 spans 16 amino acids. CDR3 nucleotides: TGTGCCAGCAGTGAATACCGGACACATGGGAACTATGGCTACACCTTC. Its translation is CASSEYRTHGNYGYTF.

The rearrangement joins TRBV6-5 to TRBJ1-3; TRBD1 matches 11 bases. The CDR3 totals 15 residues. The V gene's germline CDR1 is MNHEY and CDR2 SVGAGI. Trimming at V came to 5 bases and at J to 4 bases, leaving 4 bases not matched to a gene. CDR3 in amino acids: CASSLWTGGGNTIYF. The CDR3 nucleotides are TGTGCCAGCAGTCTTTGGACAGGGGGCGGAAACACCATATATTTT.

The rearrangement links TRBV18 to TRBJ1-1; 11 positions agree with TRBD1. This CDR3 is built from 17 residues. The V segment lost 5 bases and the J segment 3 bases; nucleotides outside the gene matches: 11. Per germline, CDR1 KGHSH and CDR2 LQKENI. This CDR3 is CASSSFHSGQGDTEAFF. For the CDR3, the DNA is TGTGCCAGCTCATCGTTCCACTCGGGACAGGGGGACACTGAAGCTTTCTTT.

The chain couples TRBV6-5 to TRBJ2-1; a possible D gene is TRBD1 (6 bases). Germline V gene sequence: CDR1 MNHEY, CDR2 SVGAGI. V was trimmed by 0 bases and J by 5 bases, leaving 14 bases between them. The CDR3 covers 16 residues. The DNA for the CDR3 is TGTGCCAGCAGTTACTCAGGGGGAACGATCCACAATGAGCAGTTCTTC. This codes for CASSYSGGTIHNEQFF.

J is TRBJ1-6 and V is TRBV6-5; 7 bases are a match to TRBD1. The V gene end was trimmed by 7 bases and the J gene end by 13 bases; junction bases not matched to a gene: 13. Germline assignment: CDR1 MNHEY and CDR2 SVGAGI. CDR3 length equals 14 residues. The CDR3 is CASNLAGGALPLHF. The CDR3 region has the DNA TGTGCCAGCAATCTCGCAGGGGGTGCCCTTCCCCTCCACTTT.

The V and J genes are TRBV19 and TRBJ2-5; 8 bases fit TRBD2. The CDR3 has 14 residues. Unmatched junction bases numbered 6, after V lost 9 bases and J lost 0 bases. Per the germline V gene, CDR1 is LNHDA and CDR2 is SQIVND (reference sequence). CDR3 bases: TGTGCCAGGAGTCCGGGACTAGACCAAGAGACCCAGTACTTC. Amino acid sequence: CARSPGLDQETQYF.

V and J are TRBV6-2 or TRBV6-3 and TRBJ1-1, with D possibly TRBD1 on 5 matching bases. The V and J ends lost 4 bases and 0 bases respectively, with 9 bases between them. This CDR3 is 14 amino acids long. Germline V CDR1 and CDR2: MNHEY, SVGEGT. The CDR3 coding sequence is TGTGCCAGCAGTTCTGGACAAATGAACACTGAAGCTTTCTTT. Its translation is CASSSGQMNTEAFF.

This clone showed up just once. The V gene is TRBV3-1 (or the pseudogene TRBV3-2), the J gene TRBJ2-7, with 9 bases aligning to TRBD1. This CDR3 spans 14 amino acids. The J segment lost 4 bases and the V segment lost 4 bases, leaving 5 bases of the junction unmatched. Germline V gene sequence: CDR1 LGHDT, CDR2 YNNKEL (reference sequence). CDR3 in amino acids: CASSLGTGTYEQYF. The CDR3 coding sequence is TGTGCCAGCAGCCTCGGGACAGGGACTTACGAGCAGTACTTC.

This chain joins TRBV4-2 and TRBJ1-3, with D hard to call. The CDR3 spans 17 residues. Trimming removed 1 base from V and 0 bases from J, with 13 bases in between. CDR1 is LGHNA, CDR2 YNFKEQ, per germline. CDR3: CASSQVRQSGSGNTIYF. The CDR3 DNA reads TGTGCCAGCAGCCAAGTAAGGCAGAGCGGCTCTGGAAACACCATATATTTT.

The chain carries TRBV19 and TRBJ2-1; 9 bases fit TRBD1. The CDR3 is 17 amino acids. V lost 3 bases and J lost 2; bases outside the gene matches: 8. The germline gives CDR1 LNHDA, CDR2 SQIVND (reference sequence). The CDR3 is CASSMSAGTGTYNEQFF. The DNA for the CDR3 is TGTGCCAGTAGTATGAGCGCTGGGACAGGGACCTACAATGAGCAGTTCTTC.

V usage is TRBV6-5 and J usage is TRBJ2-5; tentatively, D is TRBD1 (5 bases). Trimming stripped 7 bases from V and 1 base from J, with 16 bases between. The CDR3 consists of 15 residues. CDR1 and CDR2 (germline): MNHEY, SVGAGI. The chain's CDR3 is CASTPGSGSQETQYF. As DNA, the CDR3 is TGTGCCAGCACCCCAGGGTCGGGTAGCCAAGAGACCCAGTACTTC.

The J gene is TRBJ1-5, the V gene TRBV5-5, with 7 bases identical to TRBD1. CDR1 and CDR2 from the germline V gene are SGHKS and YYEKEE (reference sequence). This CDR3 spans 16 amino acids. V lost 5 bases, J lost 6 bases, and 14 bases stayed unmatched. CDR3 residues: CASSELAGQVVQPQHF. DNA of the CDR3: TGTGCCAGCAGTGAGCTTGCTGGACAGGTGGTTCAGCCCCAGCATTTT. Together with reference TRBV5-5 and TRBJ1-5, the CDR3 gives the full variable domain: DAGVTQSPTHLIKTRGQQVTLRCSPISGHKSVSWYQQVLGQGPQFIFQYYEKEERGRGNFPDRFSARQFPNYSSELNVNALLLGDSALYLCASSELAGQVVQPQHFGDGTRLSIL.